This T cell receptor beta chain was sequenced during a study of graft-versus-host responses after intestinal transplantation. Clones were read by immunoSEQ multiplex PCR, and TCRdb kept only the in-frame ones, dropping some. The repertoire has around 5,900 clones, 25% to 30% of them found once; the top ten carry under 6%. Sequences were derived from alloreactive CD4+ T cells from a mixed lymphocyte reaction culture, sampled before transplantation. Indicated subset: CFSE-low proliferating T cells sorted from approximately 6-day pre-transplant mixed lymphocyte reaction (GvH or HvG direction). The TCR was taken from a human patient who was an organ donor for intestinal transplantation.

CDR3 protein: CASSGSGKETQYF. Here the CDR3 DNA reads TGTGCCAGCAGCGGTAGCGGGAAAGAGACCCAGTACTTC. The chain employs TRBV5-6 and TRBJ2-5, with 8 bases identical to TRBD2. The CDR3 is 13 amino acids. The germline V gene has CDR1 SGHDT and CDR2 YYEEEE. V was pared by 4 bases and J by 3 bases, with 2 bases of the junction left unmatched.